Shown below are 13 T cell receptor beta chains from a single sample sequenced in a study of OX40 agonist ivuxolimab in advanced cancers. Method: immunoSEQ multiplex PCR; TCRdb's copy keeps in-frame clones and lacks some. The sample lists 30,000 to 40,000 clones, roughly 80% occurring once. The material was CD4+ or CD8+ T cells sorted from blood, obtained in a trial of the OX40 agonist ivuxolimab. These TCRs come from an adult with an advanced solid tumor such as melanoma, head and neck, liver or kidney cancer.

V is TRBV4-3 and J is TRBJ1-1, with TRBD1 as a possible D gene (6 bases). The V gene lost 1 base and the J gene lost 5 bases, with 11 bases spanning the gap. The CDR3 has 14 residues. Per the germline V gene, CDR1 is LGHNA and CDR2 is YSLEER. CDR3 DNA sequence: TGCGCCAGCAGCCAAGTTGGGGGACAAACTGAAGCTTTCTTT. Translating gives CASSQVGGQTEAFF.

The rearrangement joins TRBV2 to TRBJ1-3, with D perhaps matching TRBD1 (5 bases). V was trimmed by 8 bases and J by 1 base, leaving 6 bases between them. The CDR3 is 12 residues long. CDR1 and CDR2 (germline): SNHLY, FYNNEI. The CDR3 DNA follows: TGTGCCAGCGCAGGGTCTGGAAACACCATATATTTT. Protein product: CASAGSGNTIYF.

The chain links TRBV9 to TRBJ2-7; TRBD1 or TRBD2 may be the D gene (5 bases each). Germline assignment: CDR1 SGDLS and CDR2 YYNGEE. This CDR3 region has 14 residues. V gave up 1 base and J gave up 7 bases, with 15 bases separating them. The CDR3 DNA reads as TGTGCCAGCAGCGTACAGGGCGGGTGGCGAGAGCAGTACTTC. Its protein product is CASSVQGGWREQYF.

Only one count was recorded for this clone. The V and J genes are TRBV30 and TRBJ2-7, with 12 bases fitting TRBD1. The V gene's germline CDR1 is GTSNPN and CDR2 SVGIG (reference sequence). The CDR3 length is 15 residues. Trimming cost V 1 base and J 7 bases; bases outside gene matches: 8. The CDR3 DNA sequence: TGTGCCTGGAGTGCACCGGGACAGGGGGCCAGAGAGCAGTACTTC. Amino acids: CAWSAPGQGAREQYF.

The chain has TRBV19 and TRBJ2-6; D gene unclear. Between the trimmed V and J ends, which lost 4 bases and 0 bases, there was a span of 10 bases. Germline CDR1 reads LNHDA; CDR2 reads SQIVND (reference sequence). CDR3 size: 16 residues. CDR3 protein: CASSSTWISGANVLTF. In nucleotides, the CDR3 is TGTGCCAGTAGTAGTACCTGGATCTCTGGGGCCAACGTCCTGACTTTC.

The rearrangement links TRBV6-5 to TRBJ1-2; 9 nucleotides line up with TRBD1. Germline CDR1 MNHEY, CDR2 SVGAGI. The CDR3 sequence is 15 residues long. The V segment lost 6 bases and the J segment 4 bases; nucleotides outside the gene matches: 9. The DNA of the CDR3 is TGTGCCAGCAGCCTACAGGGGGCGGATATCTATGGCTACACCTTC. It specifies CASSLQGADIYGYTF.

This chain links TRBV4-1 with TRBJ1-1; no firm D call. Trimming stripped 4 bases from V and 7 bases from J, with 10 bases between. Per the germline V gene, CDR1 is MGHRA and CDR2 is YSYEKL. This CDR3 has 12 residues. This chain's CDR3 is CASSPLKGEAFF. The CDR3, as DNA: TGCGCCAGCAGCCCTCTCAAGGGTGAAGCTTTCTTT.

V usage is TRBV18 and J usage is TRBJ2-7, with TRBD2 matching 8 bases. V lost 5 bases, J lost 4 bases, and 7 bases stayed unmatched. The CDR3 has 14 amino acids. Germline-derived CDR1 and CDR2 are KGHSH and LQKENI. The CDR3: CASSSQRGRYEQYF. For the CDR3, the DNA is TGTGCCAGCTCATCCCAGCGGGGGAGGTACGAGCAGTACTTC.

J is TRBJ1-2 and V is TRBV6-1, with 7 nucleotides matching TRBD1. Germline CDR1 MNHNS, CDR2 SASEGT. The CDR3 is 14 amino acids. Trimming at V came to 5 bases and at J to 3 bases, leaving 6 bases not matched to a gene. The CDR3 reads CASSKQGFDYGYTF. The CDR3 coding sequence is TGTGCCAGCAGTAAACAGGGGTTCGACTATGGCTACACCTTC.

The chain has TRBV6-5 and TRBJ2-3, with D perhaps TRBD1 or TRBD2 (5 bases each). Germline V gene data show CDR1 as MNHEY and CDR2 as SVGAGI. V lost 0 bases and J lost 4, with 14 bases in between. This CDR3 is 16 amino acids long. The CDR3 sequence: CASSYSTTQGADTQYF. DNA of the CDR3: TGTGCCAGCAGTTACTCGACAACGCAGGGAGCAGATACGCAGTATTTT.

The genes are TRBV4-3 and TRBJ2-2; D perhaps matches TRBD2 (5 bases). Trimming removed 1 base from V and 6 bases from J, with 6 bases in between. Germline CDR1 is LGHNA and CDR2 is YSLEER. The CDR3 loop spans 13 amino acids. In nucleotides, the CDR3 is TGCGCCAGCAGCCAAGGTAGCGCCGGGGAGCTGTTTTTT. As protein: CASSQGSAGELFF.

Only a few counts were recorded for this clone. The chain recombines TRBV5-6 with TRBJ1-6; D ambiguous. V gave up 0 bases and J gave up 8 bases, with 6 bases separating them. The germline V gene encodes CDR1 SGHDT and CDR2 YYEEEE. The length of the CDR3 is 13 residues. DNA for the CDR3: TGTGCCAGCAGCTTGGGGGGTGATTCACCCCTCCACTTT. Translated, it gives CASSLGGDSPLHF.

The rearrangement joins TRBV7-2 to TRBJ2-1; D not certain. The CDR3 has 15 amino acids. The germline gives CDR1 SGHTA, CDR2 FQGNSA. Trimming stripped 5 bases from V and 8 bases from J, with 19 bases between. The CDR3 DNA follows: TGTGCCAGCAGCGCAGTAGACTGGGTCCGGGATGAGCAGTTCTTC. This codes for CASSAVDWVRDEQFF.